The 18 T cell receptor beta chains given below trace back to one sample, sequenced in a study of control samples from healthy donors and cancer patients. Only in-frame clones appear in the TCRdb table, and some are missing; sequencing was by immunoSEQ multiplex PCR. The table has approximately 52,000 clones, roughly 87% seen once; the top ten hold 3.5% to 4%. The sequenced sample was blood. These receptors were obtained from a man aged 45-65 years in good health.

This clone showed up just once. V and J are TRBV2 and TRBJ2-7; D is unclear. Between the trimmed V and J ends, which lost 4 bases and 7 bases, there was a span of 17 bases. This CDR3 has 14 residues. Germline assignment: CDR1 SNHLY and CDR2 FYNNEI. Here the CDR3 reads CASSGSRILLEQYF. DNA for the CDR3: TGTGCCAGCAGTGGGAGCAGGATCCTTTTAGAGCAGTACTTC.

This chain joins TRBV6-5 and TRBJ1-1; weak D call: TRBD1 (5 bases). The V gene's germline CDR1 is MNHEY and CDR2 SVGAGI. The CDR3 covers 14 residues. Trimming left V 11 bases short and J 3 bases short, with 19 bases between. In DNA form, the CDR3 reads TGTGCCGCCCCAGGGTTAGGGCCAGACACTGAAGCTTTCTTT. Protein: CAAPGLGPDTEAFF.

This clone has just one count. The V gene is TRBV28, the J gene TRBJ2-1, with D tentatively TRBD2 (6 bases). Trimming stripped 11 bases from V and 9 bases from J, with 14 bases between. CDR1 is MDHEN, CDR2 SYDVKM, per germline. The CDR3 is 11 amino acids. For the CDR3, the DNA is TGTGCCGCGGAGGGTATTGGTGAGCAGTTCTTC. It translates to CAAEGIGEQFF.

This clone was seen only a few times. V gene TRBV19 combines with J gene TRBJ1-4, with a tentative D call TRBD1 (5 bases). Trimming shortened V by 1 base and J by 2 bases, and 5 bases separated the two germline ends. Germline lookup yields CDR1 LNHDA and CDR2 SQIVND (reference sequence). The CDR3 covers 14 residues. DNA of the CDR3: TGTGCCAGTAGTATAGGGGGCACTAATGAAAAACTGTTTTTT. This translates into CASSIGGTNEKLFF.

In this sample, this clone turned up a few times. The chain couples TRBV28 to TRBJ1-4; D not certain. Germline V gene data show CDR1 as MDHEN and CDR2 as SYDVKM. The CDR3 spans 12 residues. V dropped 3 bases and J dropped 12 bases, with 11 bases sitting between them. CDR3 sequence: CASSFGNSQLFF. DNA of the CDR3: TGTGCCAGCAGTTTTGGAAATTCCCAACTGTTTTTT.

This CDR3 is CASSSSGGEETQYF. CDR3 in DNA: TGTGCCAGCAGTTCTTCAGGGGGCGAGGAGACCCAGTACTTC. The gene calls are TRBV6-5 and TRBJ2-5; 8 bases line up with TRBD1. The CDR3 contains 14 residues. V trimming: 4 bases; J trimming: 5 bases; junction bases outside the gene matches: 6. The germline V gene has CDR1 MNHEY and CDR2 SVGAGI.

The V and J genes are TRBV9 and TRBJ2-1; D is undetermined. The V gene's germline CDR1 is SGDLS and CDR2 YYNGEE. Trimming stripped 4 bases from V and 0 bases from J, with 11 bases between. The CDR3 is 15 amino acids. CDR3 bases: TGTGCCAGCAGCTCCGGAGTTAGCTCCTACAATGAGCAGTTCTTC. This translates into CASSSGVSSYNEQFF.

The chain has TRBV10-1 and TRBJ2-5, with D maybe TRBD1 (6 bases). Trimming removed 3 bases at V and 7 bases at J, with 18 bases between. Germline-derived CDR1 and CDR2 are WNHNN and SYGVQD (reference sequence). There are 15 residues in the CDR3. This CDR3 is CASSESRGPFGTQYF. The CDR3 coding sequence is TGCGCCAGCAGTGAATCCAGGGGTCCCTTCGGGACCCAGTACTTC.

This chain joins TRBV5-1 and TRBJ1-1; D is unclear. CDR1 SGHRS and CDR2 YFSETQ come from the germline V gene. CDR3 length: 15 residues. Trimming shortened V by 5 bases and J by 4 bases, and 18 bases separated the two germline ends. The CDR3 coding sequence is TGCGCCAGCAGTAATGCTATGGGTCTGGGCACTGAAGCTTTCTTT. Amino acids: CASSNAMGLGTEAFF.

The chain couples TRBV4-1 to TRBJ2-7; 7 nucleotides match TRBD1. Germline assignment: CDR1 MGHRA and CDR2 YSYEKL. Losses at the gene ends were 2 bases for V and 3 bases for J; bases not matched to a gene: 1. The CDR3 is 13 residues long. The CDR3 region is CASSQTGDYEQYF. CDR3 coding DNA: TGCGCCAGCAGCCAAACAGGGGACTACGAGCAGTACTTC.

The genes are TRBV5-1 and TRBJ2-7; 11 bases are shared with TRBD2. CDR1 SGHRS and CDR2 YFSETQ come from the germline V gene. The CDR3 sequence is 18 residues long. V trimming: 0 bases; J trimming: 2 bases; junction bases outside the gene matches: 10. DNA of the CDR3: TGCGCCAGCAGCTTGGTATACCTGCTAGCGGGAGGAACCTACGAGCAGTACTTC. Translated, it gives CASSLVYLLAGGTYEQYF. Combining the CDR3 with reference TRBV5-1 and TRBJ2-7 gives the whole variable domain KAGVTQTPRYLIKTRGQQVTLSCSPISGHRSVSWYQQTPGQGLQFLFEYFSETQRNKGNFPGRFSGRQFSNSRSEMNVSTLELGDSALYLCASSLVYLLAGGTYEQYFGPGTRLTVT.

This chain links TRBV29-1 with TRBJ1-4, with no clear D. V was trimmed by 5 bases and J by 0 bases, leaving 7 bases between them. The CDR3 is made up of 13 amino acids. The germline gives CDR1 SQVTM, CDR2 ANQGSEA. CDR3 DNA sequence: TGCAGCGTTACAGATCCAACTAATGAAAAACTGTTTTTT. Protein sequence: CSVTDPTNEKLFF. Drawing the rest from reference TRBV29-1 and TRBJ1-4, the complete variable domain is SAVISQKPSRDICQRGTSLTIQCQVDSQVTMMFWYRQQPGQSLTLIATANQGSEATYESGFVIDKFPISRPNLTFSTLTVSNMSPEDSSIYLCSVTDPTNEKLFFGSGTQLSVL.

The J gene is TRBJ2-5, the V gene TRBV5-1; D not resolved. V lost 1 base and J lost 0, with 1 base in between. Germline lookup yields CDR1 SGHRS and CDR2 YFSETQ. The CDR3 is 12 residues long. This CDR3 reads CASSLYQETQYF. CDR3 in DNA: TGCGCCAGCAGCTTGTACCAAGAGACCCAGTACTTC.

The chain combines TRBV4-2 with TRBJ2-7; 9 positions match TRBD2. The junction had 7 bases not matched to a gene; V was cut back by 4 bases and J by 3 bases. Per germline, CDR1 LGHNA and CDR2 YNFKEQ. This CDR3 spans 15 amino acids. The CDR3 loop is CASSLGSGSNYEQYF. In DNA, the CDR3 is TGTGCCAGCAGCCTCGGTAGCGGGAGCAACTACGAGCAGTACTTC.

This chain joins TRBV6-5 and TRBJ2-5; D is uncertain. Trimming took off 0 bases at V and 0 bases at J, with 5 bases between the two ends. Germline V lookup: CDR1 MNHEY, CDR2 SVGAGI. The CDR3 is made up of 14 amino acids. The CDR3 DNA is TGTGCCAGCAGTTACTCCCCTGACCAAGAGACCCAGTACTTC. It encodes CASSYSPDQETQYF.

V is TRBV30 and J is TRBJ2-1; tentatively, D is TRBD2 (6 bases). V shed 1 base and J shed 7 bases, with 11 bases lying between them. The CDR3 sequence is 13 residues long. CDR1 and CDR2 (germline): GTSNPN, SVGIG (reference sequence). CDR3 loop: CAWSDGSANEQFF. DNA of the CDR3: TGTGCCTGGAGTGACGGGAGTGCGAATGAGCAGTTCTTC.

The rearrangement joins TRBV9 to TRBJ1-3, with 8 bases that match TRBD1. Germline V gives CDR1 SGDLS, CDR2 YYNGEE. The CDR3 has 17 amino acids. Trimming cost V 3 bases and J 4 bases; bases outside gene matches: 12. The CDR3 loop is CASSGTMDRASGNTIYF. CDR3 DNA sequence: TGTGCCAGCAGCGGAACAATGGACAGGGCGTCCGGAAACACCATATATTTT.

The chain couples TRBV7-2 to TRBJ2-7, with TRBD1 identical over 7 bases. The CDR3 runs 14 residues. The germline gives CDR1 SGHTA, CDR2 FQGNSA. The V and J ends lost 5 bases and 3 bases, in that order; junction bases with no gene match: 7. As DNA, the CDR3 is TGTGCCAGCAGCCACCGGGACAGAGTCTACGAGCAGTACTTC. This encodes CASSHRDRVYEQYF.